A single T cell receptor beta chain is shown here with its context. The antigen is undetermined. Sample treatment: 19 received Ad26.COV2.S at low or high dose, single or two shots; several received placebo; per-sample allocation not given. Vaccine and placebo recipients were sampled on day 63 after the first injection. Immunization relied on an Ad26 vector, which expressed Wuhan-strain SARS-CoV-2 spike. From germline, CDR1 is SGHAT and CDR2 FQNNGV. After removal of 5 bases from V and 0 bases from J, the junction contained 9 bases not matched to a gene. The CDR3 is 17 residues long. The data derive from a study of Ad26.COV2.S vaccination and SARS-CoV-2 variants. Study-level background: The Ad26.COV2.S arm of the COV1001 trial was where the donor was placed. Once, or twice with 56 days between doses, Ad26.COV2.S was given intramuscularly. General study points: Individuals receiving vaccine had higher spike-specific TCR breadth than placebo recipients did.

The repertoire was sequenced with immunoSEQ multiplex PCR; TCRdb's copy has only in-frame clones and lacks some. In the table there are under 550,000 clones, roughly 90% of which are singletons. The genes are TRBV11-2 and TRBJ2-5; 10 nucleotides align to TRBD1. This receptor was obtained from a person between 18 and 65 years old who received the Ad26.COV2.S COVID-19 vaccine or a placebo. The sequencing used peripheral blood, collected in a trial of Ad26.COV2.S vaccine versus placebo. The CDR3 coding sequence is TGTGCCAGCAGCCCTACTGGGACAGGGGATTACCAAGAGACCCAGTACTTC. Protein: CASSPTGTGDYQETQYF.